This record covers a single TCR beta chain. The sample is drawn from a study of blood T cell repertoires in COVID-19. Original methodology: Reference gene primer amplification gave estimated nucleated cell counts. TCRdb's table, derived via immunoSEQ multiplex PCR, lists solely in-frame clones and lacks some. For V, J and clone size, that table is used; D and trimming come from the DNA. Altogether some 340,000 clones are present, around 82% being singletons, with the ten largest covering about 2.7%. The sample consisted of peripheral blood. The clonotype comes from a man aged 25 to 45 with active or convalescent COVID-19.

This CDR3 reads CASSQDRNEKLFF. The CDR3, as DNA: TGTGCCAGCAGCCAAGACAGAAATGAAAAACTGTTTTTT. J is TRBJ1-4 and V is TRBV5-4; tentatively, D is TRBD1 (5 bases). Trimming left V 4 bases short and J 5 bases short, with 9 bases between. The germline V gene encodes CDR1 SGHNT and CDR2 YYREEE (reference sequence). The CDR3 loop spans 13 amino acids.